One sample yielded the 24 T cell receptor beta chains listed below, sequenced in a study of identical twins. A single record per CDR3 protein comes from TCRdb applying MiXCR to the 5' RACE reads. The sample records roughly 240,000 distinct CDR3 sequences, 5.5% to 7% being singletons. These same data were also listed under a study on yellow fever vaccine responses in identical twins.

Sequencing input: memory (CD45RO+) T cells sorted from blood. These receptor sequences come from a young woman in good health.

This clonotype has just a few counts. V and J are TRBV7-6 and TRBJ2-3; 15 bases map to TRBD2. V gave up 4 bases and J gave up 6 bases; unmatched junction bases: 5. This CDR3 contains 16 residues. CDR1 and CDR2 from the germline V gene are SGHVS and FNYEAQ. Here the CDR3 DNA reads TGTGCCAGCAGCTCATGGACTAGCGGGGGGGGGGATACGCAGTATTTT. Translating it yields CASSSWTSGGGDTQYF.

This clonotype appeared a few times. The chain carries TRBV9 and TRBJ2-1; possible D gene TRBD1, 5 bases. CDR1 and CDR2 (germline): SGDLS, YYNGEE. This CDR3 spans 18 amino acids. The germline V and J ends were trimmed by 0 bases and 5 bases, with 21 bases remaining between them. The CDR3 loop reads CASSVGSSGSVQDNEQFF. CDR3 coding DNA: TGTGCCAGCAGCGTAGGTTCTAGTGGGTCAGTACAGGACAATGAGCAGTTCTTC.

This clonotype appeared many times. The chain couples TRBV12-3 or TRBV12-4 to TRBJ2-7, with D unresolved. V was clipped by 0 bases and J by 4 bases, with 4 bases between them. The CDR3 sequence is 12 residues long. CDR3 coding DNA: TGTGCCAGCAGTTTAGCGCGGTACGAGCAGTACTTC. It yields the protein CASSLARYEQYF.

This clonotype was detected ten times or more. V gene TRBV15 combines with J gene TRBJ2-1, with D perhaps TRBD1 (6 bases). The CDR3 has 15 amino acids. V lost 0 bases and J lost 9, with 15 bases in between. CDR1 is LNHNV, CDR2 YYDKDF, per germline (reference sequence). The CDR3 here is CATSRDSGASGEQFF. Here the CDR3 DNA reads TGTGCCACCAGCAGAGATTCAGGGGCTTCGGGTGAGCAGTTCTTC.

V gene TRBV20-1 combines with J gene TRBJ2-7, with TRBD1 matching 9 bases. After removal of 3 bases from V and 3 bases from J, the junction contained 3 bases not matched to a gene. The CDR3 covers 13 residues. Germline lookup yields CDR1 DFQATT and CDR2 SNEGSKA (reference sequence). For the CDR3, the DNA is TGCAGTGCTAGGGGGGACAGGGTCTACGAGCAGTACGTC. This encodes CSARGDRVYEQYV.

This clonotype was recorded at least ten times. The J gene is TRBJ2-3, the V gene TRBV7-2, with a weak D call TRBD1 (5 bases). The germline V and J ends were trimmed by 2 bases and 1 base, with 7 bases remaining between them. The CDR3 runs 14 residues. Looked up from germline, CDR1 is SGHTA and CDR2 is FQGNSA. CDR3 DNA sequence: TGTGCCAGCAGCTTATGGGGCGGCACAGATACGCAGTATTTT. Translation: CASSLWGGTDTQYF.

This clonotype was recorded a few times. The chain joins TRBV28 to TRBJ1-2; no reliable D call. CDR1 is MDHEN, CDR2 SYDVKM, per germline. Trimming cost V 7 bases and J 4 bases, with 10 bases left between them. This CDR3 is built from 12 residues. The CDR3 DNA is TGTGCCAGCACCTCGCATTTCTATGGCTACACCTTC. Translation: CASTSHFYGYTF.

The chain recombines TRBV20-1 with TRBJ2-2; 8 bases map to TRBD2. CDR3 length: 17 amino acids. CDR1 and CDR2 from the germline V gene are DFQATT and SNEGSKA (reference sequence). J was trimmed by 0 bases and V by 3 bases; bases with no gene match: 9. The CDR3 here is CSARGGSGAANTGELFF. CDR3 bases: TGCAGTGCTAGGGGGGGTAGCGGGGCCGCGAACACCGGGGAGCTGTTTTTT.

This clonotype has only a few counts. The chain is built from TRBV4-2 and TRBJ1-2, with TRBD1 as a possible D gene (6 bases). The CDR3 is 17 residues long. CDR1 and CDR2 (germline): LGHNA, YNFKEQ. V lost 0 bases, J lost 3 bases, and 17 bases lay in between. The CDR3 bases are TGTGCCAGCAGCCAAGATATTAGGGGGTTCCGTGACTATGGCTACACCTTC. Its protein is CASSQDIRGFRDYGYTF.

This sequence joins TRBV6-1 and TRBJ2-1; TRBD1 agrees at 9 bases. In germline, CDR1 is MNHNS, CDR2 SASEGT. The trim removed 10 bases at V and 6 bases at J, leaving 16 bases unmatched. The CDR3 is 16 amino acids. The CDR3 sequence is CATSTGGAKGGNEQFF. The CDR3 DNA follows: TGTGCCACTAGTACAGGGGGCGCGAAGGGGGGCAATGAGCAGTTCTTC.

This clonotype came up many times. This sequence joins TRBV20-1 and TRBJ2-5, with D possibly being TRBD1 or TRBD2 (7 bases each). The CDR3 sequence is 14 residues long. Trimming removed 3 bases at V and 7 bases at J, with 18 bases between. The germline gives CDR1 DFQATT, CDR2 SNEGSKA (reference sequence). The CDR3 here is CSARPAGQPWTQYF. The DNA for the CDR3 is TGCAGTGCTAGGCCAGCGGGACAGCCTTGGACCCAGTACTTC.

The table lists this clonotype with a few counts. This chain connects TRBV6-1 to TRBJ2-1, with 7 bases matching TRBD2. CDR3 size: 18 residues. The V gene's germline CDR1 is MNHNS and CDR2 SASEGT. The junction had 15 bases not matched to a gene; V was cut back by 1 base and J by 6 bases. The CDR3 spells CASSEVAVAGVALNEQFF. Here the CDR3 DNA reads TGTGCCAGCAGTGAAGTGGCCGTCGCGGGAGTGGCCCTCAATGAGCAGTTCTTC.

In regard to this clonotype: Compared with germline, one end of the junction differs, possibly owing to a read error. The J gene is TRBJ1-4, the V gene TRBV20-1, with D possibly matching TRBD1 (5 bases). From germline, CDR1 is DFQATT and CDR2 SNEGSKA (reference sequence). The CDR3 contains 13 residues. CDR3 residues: CIGVGATNEKLFF. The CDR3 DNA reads TGTATTGGAGTGGGGGCAACTAATGAAAAACTGTTTTTT.

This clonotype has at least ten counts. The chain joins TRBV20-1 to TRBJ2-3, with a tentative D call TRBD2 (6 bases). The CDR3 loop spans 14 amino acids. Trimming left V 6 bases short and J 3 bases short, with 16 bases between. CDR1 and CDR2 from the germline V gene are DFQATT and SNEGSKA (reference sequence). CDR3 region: CSAPPLRGTDTQYF. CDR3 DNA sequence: TGCAGTGCCCCGCCCCTGCGGGGTACAGATACGCAGTATTTT.

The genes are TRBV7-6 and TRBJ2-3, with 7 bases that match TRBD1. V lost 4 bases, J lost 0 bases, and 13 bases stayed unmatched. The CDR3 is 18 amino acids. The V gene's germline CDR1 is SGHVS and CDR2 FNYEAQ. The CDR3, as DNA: TGTGCCAGCAGCTCTCGACAGGGCTGGGGTTTTAGCACAGATACGCAGTATTTT. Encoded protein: CASSSRQGWGFSTDTQYF. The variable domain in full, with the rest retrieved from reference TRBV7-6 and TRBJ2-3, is GAGVSQSPRYKVTKRGQDVALRCDPISGHVSLYWYRQALGQGPEFLTYFNYEAQQDKSGLPNDRFSAERPEGSISTLTIQRTEQRDSAMYRCASSSRQGWGFSTDTQYFGPGTRLTVL.

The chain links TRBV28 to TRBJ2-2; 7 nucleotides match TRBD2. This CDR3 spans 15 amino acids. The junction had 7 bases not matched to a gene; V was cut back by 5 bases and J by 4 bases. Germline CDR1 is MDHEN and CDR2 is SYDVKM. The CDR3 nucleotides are TGTGCCAGCAGTCCGGCGGGAGTTGGCACCGGGGAGCTGTTTTTT. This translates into CASSPAGVGTGELFF.

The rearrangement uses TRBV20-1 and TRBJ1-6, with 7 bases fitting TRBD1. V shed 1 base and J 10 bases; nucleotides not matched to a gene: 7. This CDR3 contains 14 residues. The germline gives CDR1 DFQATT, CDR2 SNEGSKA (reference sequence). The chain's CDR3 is CSARGRGLWSPLHF. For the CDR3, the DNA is TGCAGTGCTAGAGGGAGGGGGCTTTGGTCACCCCTCCACTTT.

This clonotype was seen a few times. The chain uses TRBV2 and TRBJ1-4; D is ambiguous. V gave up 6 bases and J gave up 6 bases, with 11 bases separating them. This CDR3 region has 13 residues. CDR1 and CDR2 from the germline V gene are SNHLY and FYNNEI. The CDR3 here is CASRPSKDEKLFF. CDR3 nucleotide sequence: TGTGCCAGCAGACCTTCTAAGGATGAAAAACTGTTTTTT.

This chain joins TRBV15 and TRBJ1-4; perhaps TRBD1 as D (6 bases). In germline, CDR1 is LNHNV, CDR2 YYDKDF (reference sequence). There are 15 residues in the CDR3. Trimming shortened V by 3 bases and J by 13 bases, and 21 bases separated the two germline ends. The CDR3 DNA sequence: TGTGCCACCAGCAGTGACCGTAACAGGGTGTTGGGACTGTTTTTT. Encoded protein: CATSSDRNRVLGLFF.

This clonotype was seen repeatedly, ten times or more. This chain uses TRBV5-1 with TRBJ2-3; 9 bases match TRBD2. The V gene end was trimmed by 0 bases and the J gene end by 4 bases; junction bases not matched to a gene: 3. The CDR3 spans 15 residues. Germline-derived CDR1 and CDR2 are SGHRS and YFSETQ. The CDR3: CASSLGGLAADTQYF. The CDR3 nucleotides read TGCGCCAGCAGCTTGGGGGGACTAGCTGCAGATACGCAGTATTTT. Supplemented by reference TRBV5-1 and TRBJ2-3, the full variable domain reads KAGVTQTPRYLIKTRGQQVTLSCSPISGHRSVSWYQQTPGQGLQFLFEYFSETQRNKGNFPGRFSGRQFSNSRSEMNVSTLELGDSALYLCASSLGGLAADTQYFGPGTRLTVL.

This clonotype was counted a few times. The CDR3 spells CASSLSRMSNEQFF. The CDR3 region has the DNA TGCGCCAGCAGCTTGTCGAGGATGAGCAATGAGCAGTTCTTC. The chain combines TRBV5-1 with TRBJ2-1; D remains ambiguous. This CDR3 is built from 14 residues. Germline V gene lookup returns CDR1 SGHRS and CDR2 YFSETQ. With 1 base removed from V and 6 bases from J, the gap between germline ends came to 11 bases.

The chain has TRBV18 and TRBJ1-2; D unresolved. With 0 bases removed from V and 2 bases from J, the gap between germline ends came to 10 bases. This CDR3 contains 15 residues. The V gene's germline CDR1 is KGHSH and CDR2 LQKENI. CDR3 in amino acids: CASSPPRQQNYGYTF. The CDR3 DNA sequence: TGTGCCAGCTCACCACCGAGGCAGCAGAACTATGGCTACACCTTC.

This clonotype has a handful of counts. The CDR3 DNA is TGTGCCAGCAGCCAACCTAGCGGGATTGGAGGTACGCAGTATTTT. This gives the protein CASSQPSGIGGTQYF. The V and J genes are TRBV14 and TRBJ2-3; 9 nucleotides agree with TRBD2. With 2 bases clipped from V and 8 bases from J, the junction kept 8 bases outside the gene matches. The CDR3 extends over 15 amino acids. Germline lookup yields CDR1 SGHDN and CDR2 FVKESK.

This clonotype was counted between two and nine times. The CDR3 sequence: CASRGKGAPGEQYV. The CDR3 coding sequence is TGTGCCAGCAGGGGCAAAGGGGCGCCGGGGGAGCAGTACGTC. V and J are TRBV4-2 and TRBJ2-7; D may be TRBD1 or TRBD2 (5 bases each). Germline loops: CDR1 LGHNA, CDR2 YNFKEQ. The CDR3 is made up of 14 amino acids. V gave up 6 bases and J gave up 7 bases, with 19 bases separating them.